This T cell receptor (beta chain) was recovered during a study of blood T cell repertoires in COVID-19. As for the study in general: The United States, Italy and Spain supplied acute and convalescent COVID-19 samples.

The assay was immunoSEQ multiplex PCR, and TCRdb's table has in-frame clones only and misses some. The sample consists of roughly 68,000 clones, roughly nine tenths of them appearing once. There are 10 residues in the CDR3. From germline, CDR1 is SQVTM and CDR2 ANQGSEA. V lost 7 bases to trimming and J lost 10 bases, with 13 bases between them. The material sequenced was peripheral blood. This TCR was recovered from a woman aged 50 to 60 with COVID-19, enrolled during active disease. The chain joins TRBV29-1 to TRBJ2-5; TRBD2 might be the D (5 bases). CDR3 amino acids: CSAAAGIQYF. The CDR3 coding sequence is TGCAGCGCCGCGGCCGGGATCCAGTACTTC.